This TCR beta chain derives from a study of blood T cell repertoires in COVID-19. CDR3 size: 15 residues. V was pared by 4 bases and J by 0 bases, with 10 bases between. Germline assignment: CDR1 SQVTM and CDR2 ANQGSEA. The protocol was immunoSEQ multiplex PCR, while the TCRdb copy is restricted to in-frame clones and leaves out a portion. The profile shows some 86,000 clones, roughly 88% of them singletons. The TCR was taken from a woman aged 80 or over with active or convalescent COVID-19. The chain has TRBV29-1 and TRBJ2-6, with D perhaps TRBD2 (5 bases). The sample consisted of peripheral blood. CDR3 amino acids: CSVVGSGSGANVLTF. CDR3 DNA: TGCAGCGTTGTAGGCAGCGGCTCTGGGGCCAACGTCCTGACTTTC.